This record looks at one T cell receptor (beta chain) sequence and its context. The table came from immunoSEQ multiplex PCR; TCRdb's copy has only in-frame clones and leaves some out. The sample lists tens of thousands of clones, under 85% occurring once. The data derive from a study of OX40 agonist ivuxolimab in advanced cancers. For the study at large: An anti-OX40 (CD134) antibody with agonistic activity, ivuxolimab, was administered to patients.

The CDR3 consists of 13 residues. V gave up 4 bases and J gave up 5 bases, with 11 bases separating them. From germline, CDR1 is MNHNS and CDR2 SASEGT. The chain employs TRBV6-1 and TRBJ1-1; D gene unclear. The sequence derives from an adult with an advanced solid tumor such as melanoma, head and neck, liver or kidney cancer. The source material was CD4+ or CD8+ T cells sorted from blood, sampled in a trial of the OX40 agonist ivuxolimab. CDR3 nucleotides: TGTGCCAGCAGTGCTAAACAGAGGACTGAAGCTTTCTTT. This sequence encodes CASSAKQRTEAFF.